This T cell receptor (beta chain) was recovered during a study of early stage breast cancer tumors. Study results and caveats: In 14 of 16 patients, blood comparison separated tumor from normal breast. Enriched TCRB sequences shared across patients were mostly commonly generated sequences.

A word on this clone: The antigen remains undetermined.

Clones were read by immunoSEQ multiplex PCR, and TCRdb kept only the in-frame ones, dropping some. The table records around 51,000 clones, roughly 78% of them present only once. The CDR3 runs to 15 residues. Germline V gene sequence: CDR1 SGHTA, CDR2 FQGNSA. Between the trimmed V and J ends, which lost 2 bases and 4 bases, there was a span of 12 bases. Sequencing input: blood. The V and J genes are TRBV7-2 and TRBJ1-3; D is perhaps TRBD1 (5 bases). The receptor was isolated from a person in their 40s with breast cancer. CDR3 amino acids: CASSLNAGTGNTIYF. The CDR3 nucleotides read TGTGCCAGCAGCTTAAACGCAGGGACCGGAAACACCATATATTTT. Full variable domain (rest looked up from reference TRBV7-2 and TRBJ1-3): GAGVSQSPSNKVTEKGKDVELRCDPISGHTALYWYRQSLGQGLEFLIYFQGNSAPDKSGLPSDRFSAERTGGSVSTLTIQRTQQEDSAVYLCASSLNAGTGNTIYFGEGSWLTVV.